The entry that follows covers one T cell receptor (beta chain) sequence. These data belong to a study of regulatory dendritic cells for organ transplantation. TCRdb's table, derived via immunoSEQ multiplex PCR, lists solely in-frame clones and lacks some. The repertoire consists of around 30,000 clones, with 75% to 80% occurring once and the leading ten covering 2% to 2.5%. Germline V CDR1 and CDR2: MNHNS, SASEGT. Trimming stripped 0 bases from V and 2 bases from J, with 11 bases between. The CDR3 runs to 16 residues. The receptor comes from a human donor in good health. The rearrangement links TRBV6-1 to TRBJ2-1, with a tentative D call TRBD2 (6 bases). The sequenced sample consisted of memory CD4+ T cells from blood. Subset defined: CD45RO+ memory T cells. The CDR3 sequence: CASSEAGGGAYNEQFF. CDR3 DNA sequence: TGTGCCAGCAGTGAAGCGGGTGGCGGGGCCTACAATGAGCAGTTCTTC.